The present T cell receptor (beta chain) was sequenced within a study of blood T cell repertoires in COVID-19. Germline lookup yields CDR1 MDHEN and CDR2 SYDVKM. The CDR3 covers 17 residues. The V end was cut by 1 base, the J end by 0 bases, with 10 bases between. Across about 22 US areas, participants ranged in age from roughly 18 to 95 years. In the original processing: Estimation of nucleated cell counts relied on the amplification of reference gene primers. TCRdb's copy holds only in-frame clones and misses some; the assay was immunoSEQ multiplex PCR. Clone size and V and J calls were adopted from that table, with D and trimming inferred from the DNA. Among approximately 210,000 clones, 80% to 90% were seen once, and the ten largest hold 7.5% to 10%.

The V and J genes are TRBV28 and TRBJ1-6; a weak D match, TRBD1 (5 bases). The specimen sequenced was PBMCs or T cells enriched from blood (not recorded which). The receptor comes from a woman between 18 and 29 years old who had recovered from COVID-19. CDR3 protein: CASSLFQGLSYNSPLHF. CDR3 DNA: TGTGCCAGCAGTTTATTTCAGGGCCTCTCCTATAATTCACCCCTCCACTTT.